The clone carrying this T cell receptor beta chain was counted between two and nine times. Its specificity is not known. This CDR3 region has 14 residues. Trimming took off 6 bases at V and 4 bases at J, with 13 bases between the two ends. Germline V gene data show CDR1 as GTSNPN and CDR2 as SVGIG (reference sequence). The data stem from a study of vaccination and CD4 T cells after COVID-19. An Oncomine TCR Beta short-read assay was used to sequence the DNA from cultured CD4+ T cells. MiXCR was run by TCRdb on the PCR reads, yielding one entry per CDR3 protein. The repertoire holds 3,500 to 4,500 distinct CDR3 sequences, with 30% to 40% as singletons. Specified treatment: approximately nine-day PBMC culture with coronavirus spike peptide pools or control peptides (ViraFEST assay).

The sequence came from a human donor who had recovered from COVID-19. The chain combines TRBV30 with TRBJ1-6, with a possible D match to TRBD1 (6 bases). The sequenced sample was CD4+ T cells from blood, cultured in vitro, obtained after SARS-CoV-2 vaccination. As DNA, the CDR3 is TGTGCCTGTACTAGGACAGCATATAATTCACCCCTCCACTTT. Translated, it gives CACTRTAYNSPLHF.